This TCR beta chain was identified during a study of PD-1 blockade in classical Hodgkin lymphoma. Study observations and caveats: TCR diversity in CD4+, not CD8+, cells rose significantly by C4D1.

Comments on this clone: Its target is not known.

Each of the patients experienced relapse following autologous stem cell transplantation, and their brentuximab vedotin exposure differed. The study recorded best responses of complete response, partial response or progressive disease. The CDR3 is made up of 14 amino acids. Trimming shortened V by 4 bases and J by 6 bases, and 15 bases separated the two germline ends. Germline CDR1 is MNHEY and CDR2 is SVGAGI. Assay used: immunoSEQ multiplex PCR; TCRdb lists only in-frame clones, some missing. The sample consists of 15,000 to 20,000 clones, roughly 77% of them appearing once. This sequence was found in a human donor with classical Hodgkin lymphoma. This material consisted of peripheral blood mononuclear cells (PBMCs), taken before the second cycle of nivolumab. The rearrangement joins TRBV6-5 to TRBJ1-2, with D possibly TRBD1 on 5 matching bases. CDR3: CASSLSREGDGYTF. The DNA for the CDR3 is TGTGCCAGCAGTTTAAGCAGGGAAGGCGATGGCTACACCTTC.